This TCR beta chain was observed in a study of blood T cell repertoires in COVID-19. As for the study in general: Donors in the United States, Italy and Spain gave samples during acute or convalescent COVID-19. PBMCs, B-cell-depleted T cells, or T cells were the source of the cDNA or gDNA that made up the material.

Original data processing: Using reference gene primer amplification, nucleated cell counts were estimated. Assay: immunoSEQ multiplex PCR; the TCRdb copy retains only in-frame clones and omits some. V and J calls and clone size come straight from that table; D and trimming were deduced from the DNA. The sample lists about 91,000 clones, around 75% occurring once. The CDR3 totals 15 residues. CDR1 and CDR2 (germline): SGHNT, YENEEA. V trimming: 5 bases; J trimming: 5 bases; junction bases outside the gene matches: 9. The sequence came from a man between 70 and 80 years old with acute or convalescent COVID-19. The sample comprised peripheral blood. The chain links TRBV11-3 to TRBJ2-3, with 8 bases matching TRBD2. The chain's CDR3 is CASSATGLVGDTQYF. CDR3 in DNA: TGTGCCAGCAGCGCTACGGGACTAGTTGGAGATACGCAGTATTTT.